The subject of this entry is one T cell receptor (beta chain). Antigen unknown. The CDR3 is 15 residues long. V shed 4 bases, J shed 5 bases, and the junction held 7 bases outside the gene matches. Germline V gene lookup returns CDR1 KGHSH and CDR2 LQKENI. These data originate in a study of T cell responses to AZD1222 COVID-19 vaccine. Findings and limits, study-wide: Baseline testing showed seropositivity in only six AZD1222 recipients. The study found Spike-specific TCR breadth and depth rose after two AZD1222 doses. Repertoire sampling occurred only after the peak T cell response.

The method was immunoSEQ multiplex PCR; TCRdb's version includes in-frame clones alone and lacks a portion of them. The sample has approximately 100,000 clones, 70% to 90% seen once. Sample: peripheral blood, taken 28 days after the second AZD1222 dose. The TCR sequence derives from an adult who received the AZD1222 COVID-19 vaccine. This sequence joins TRBV18 and TRBJ2-5; 10 bases match TRBD1. In nucleotides, the CDR3 is TGTGCCAGCTCACTTGGACAGGGGGACGGGGAGACCCAGTACTTC. This translates into CASSLGQGDGETQYF.